These T cell receptor beta chains were read from a single sample in a study of blood T cell repertoires in COVID-19. Assay: immunoSEQ multiplex PCR; the TCRdb copy retains only in-frame clones and omits some. The sample gives about 320,000 clones, about 85% of which show up once; approximately 1.9% is in the top ten. The specimen sequenced was PBMCs or T cells enriched from blood (not recorded which). The source of these receptors is a woman in her 30s who had been exposed to COVID-19. Both conserved end residues are part of each CDR3. The D gene is left open where the match is weak. Some rows have no size entry. The others give once, few or many, or a class for an expanded clone.

V gene: TRBV11-2
clone size: NA
CDR3 length: 14
J gene: TRBJ2-7
D gene: NA
CDR3 protein: CASSLTPFSYEQYF
CDR3 DNA: TGTGCCAGCAGCCTGACACCCTTCTCCTACGAGCAGTACTTC

V gene: TRBV27
clone size: few
CDR3 length: 13
J gene: TRBJ1-1
D gene: NA
CDR3 protein: CASSLTENTEAFF
CDR3 DNA: TGTGCCAGCAGTTTGACAGAAAACACTGAAGCTTTCTTT

V gene: TRBV19
clone size: NA
CDR3 length: 15
J gene: TRBJ1-1
D gene: TRBD1
CDR3 protein: CASQIGQGIGTEAFF
CDR3 DNA: TGTGCCAGTCAAATCGGACAGGGGATAGGCACTGAAGCTTTCTTT

V gene: TRBV19
clone size: NA
CDR3 length: 13
J gene: TRBJ1-1
D gene: TRBD1
CDR3 protein: CASSRQGSTEAFF
CDR3 DNA: TGTGCCAGTAGTCGACAGGGGAGCACTGAAGCTTTCTTT

V gene: TRBV9
clone size: NA
CDR3 length: 16
J gene: TRBJ2-3
D gene: NA
CDR3 protein: CASSVSPHLAADTQYF
CDR3 DNA: TGTGCCAGCAGCGTTAGTCCACATTTGGCGGCAGATACGCAGTATTTT

V gene: TRBV28
clone size: NA
CDR3 length: 14
J gene: TRBJ2-3
D gene: TRBD2
CDR3 protein: CASSLPGGPNTQYF
CDR3 DNA: TGTGCCAGCAGTTTACCGGGAGGCCCCAATACGCAGTATTTT

V gene: TRBV19
clone size: NA
CDR3 length: 14
J gene: TRBJ2-7
D gene: TRBD2
CDR3 protein: CASSTYSGTYEQYF
CDR3 DNA: TGTGCCAGTAGTACCTATAGCGGGACTTACGAGCAGTACTTC

V gene: TRBV7-8
clone size: once
CDR3 length: 14
J gene: TRBJ1-4
D gene: NA
CDR3 protein: CASSLVWGREKLFF
CDR3 DNA: TGTGCCAGCAGCTTAGTCTGGGGCCGTGAAAAACTGTTTTTT

V gene: TRBV5-4
clone size: NA
CDR3 length: 13
J gene: TRBJ2-1
D gene: NA
CDR3 protein: CASSSQGYNEQFF
CDR3 DNA: TGTGCCAGCAGCTCGCAGGGATACAATGAGCAGTTCTTC

V gene: TRBV4-2
clone size: NA
CDR3 length: 16
J gene: TRBJ2-3
D gene: NA
CDR3 protein: CASSQGGRAEKRTQYF
CDR3 DNA: TGTGCCAGCAGCCAAGGAGGACGAGCGGAAAAGCGCACGCAGTATTTT

V gene: TRBV2
clone size: few
CDR3 length: 11
J gene: TRBJ2-4
D gene: NA
CDR3 protein: CASSPENIQYF
CDR3 DNA: TGTGCCAGCAGTCCGGAAAACATTCAGTACTTC

V gene: TRBV30
clone size: NA
CDR3 length: 17
J gene: TRBJ1-3
D gene: NA
CDR3 protein: CAWSVMPSTGSGNTIYF
CDR3 DNA: TGTGCCTGGAGTGTAATGCCGTCAACGGGTTCTGGAAACACCATATATTTT

V gene: TRBV30
clone size: NA
CDR3 length: 12
J gene: TRBJ2-7
D gene: NA
CDR3 protein: CAWSVPGREQYF
CDR3 DNA: TGTGCCTGGAGTGTACCAGGGCGCGAGCAGTACTTC

V gene: TRBV18
clone size: NA
CDR3 length: 16
J gene: TRBJ2-5
D gene: TRBD2
CDR3 protein: CASSPSGGTIGETQYF
CDR3 DNA: TGTGCCAGCTCACCGAGCGGGGGGACCATCGGGGAGACCCAGTACTTC

V gene: TRBV5-1
clone size: NA
CDR3 length: 14
J gene: TRBJ2-5
D gene: TRBD2
CDR3 protein: CASRMSSGSETQYF
CDR3 DNA: TGCGCCAGCAGAATGTCTAGCGGGAGTGAGACCCAGTACTTC

V gene: TRBV9
clone size: NA
CDR3 length: 14
J gene: TRBJ1-2
D gene: TRBD1
CDR3 protein: CASSLGTANRGYTF
CDR3 DNA: TGTGCCAGCAGCCTCGGGACAGCCAACCGGGGCTACACCTTC

V gene: TRBV2
clone size: once
CDR3 length: 13
J gene: TRBJ2-1
D gene: TRBD1
CDR3 protein: CASRRDRGNEQFF
CDR3 DNA: TGTGCCAGCCGCCGGGACAGGGGGAATGAGCAGTTCTTC